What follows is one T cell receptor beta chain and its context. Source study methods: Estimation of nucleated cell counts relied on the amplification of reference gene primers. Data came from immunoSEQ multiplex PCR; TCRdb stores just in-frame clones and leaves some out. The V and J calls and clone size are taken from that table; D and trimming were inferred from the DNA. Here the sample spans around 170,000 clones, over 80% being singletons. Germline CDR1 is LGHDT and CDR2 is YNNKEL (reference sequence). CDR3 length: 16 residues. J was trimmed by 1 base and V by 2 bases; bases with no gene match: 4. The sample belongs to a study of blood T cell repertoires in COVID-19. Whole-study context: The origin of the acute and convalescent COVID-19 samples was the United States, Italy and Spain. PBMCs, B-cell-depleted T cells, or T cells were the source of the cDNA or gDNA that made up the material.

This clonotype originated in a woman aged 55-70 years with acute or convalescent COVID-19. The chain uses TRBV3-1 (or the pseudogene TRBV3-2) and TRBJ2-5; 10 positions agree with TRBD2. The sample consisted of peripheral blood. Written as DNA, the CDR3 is TGTGCCAGCAGCCAAAAGCGGACTAGCGGCCAAGAGACCCAGTACTTC. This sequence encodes CASSQKRTSGQETQYF.